Following are 7 T cell receptor beta chains from one sample sequenced in a study of cytomegalovirus exposure and HLA in healthy donors. Sequencing used immunoSEQ multiplex PCR; TCRdb keeps in-frame clones, though not all of them. Among about 66,000 clones listed, around 97% were seen once. Sequencing was performed on PBMCs. These receptors came from a woman younger than 30 in good health and CMV-seropositive.

This sequence joins TRBV4-1 and TRBJ2-1, with TRBD2 identical over 7 bases. Germline V CDR1 and CDR2: MGHRA, YSYEKL. The CDR3 contains 14 residues. V trimming: 4 bases; J trimming: 8 bases; junction bases outside the gene matches: 8. CDR3 in amino acids: CASSRGTNSHEQFF. In nucleotides, the CDR3 is TGCGCCAGCAGCCGAGGGACTAACTCTCATGAGCAGTTCTTC.

This chain links TRBV4-1 with TRBJ1-1, with D perhaps matching TRBD1 (5 bases). The CDR3 covers 15 residues. V gave up 4 bases and J gave up 2 bases, with 14 bases separating them. The germline V gene encodes CDR1 MGHRA and CDR2 YSYEKL. CDR3 DNA: TGCGCCAGCAGCCGCACCGGGACTCTCAACACTGAAGCTTTCTTT. This gives the protein CASSRTGTLNTEAFF.

DNA for the CDR3: TGTGCCAGCAGTCTGGCCGGGAAGGACACCGGGGAGCTGTTTTTT. It codes for CASSLAGKDTGELFF. The J gene is TRBJ2-2, the V gene TRBV5-4, with D perhaps matching TRBD2 (5 bases). Germline values: CDR1 SGHNT, CDR2 YYREEE (reference sequence). Trimming cost V 5 bases and J 3 bases, with 14 bases left between them. The CDR3 is 15 amino acids.

Only one count was recorded for this clone. This chain uses TRBV11-2 with TRBJ2-3; 8 nucleotides match TRBD2. This CDR3 is 18 amino acids long. Unmatched junction bases numbered 18, after V lost 5 bases and J lost 5 bases. The germline CDR1 and CDR2 sequences are SGHAT and FQNNGV. The CDR3 spells CASSAPQGAAGVRDTQYF. The CDR3 bases are TGTGCCAGCAGCGCTCCGCAAGGTGCAGCGGGAGTAAGAGATACGCAGTATTTT.

V and J are TRBV14 and TRBJ1-1; TRBD1 is a possible D gene (5 bases). Germline loops: CDR1 SGHDN, CDR2 FVKESK. This CDR3 is built from 20 residues. The germline V and J ends were trimmed by 0 bases and 0 bases, with 23 bases remaining between them. CDR3 coding DNA: TGTGCCAGCAGCCAAGATCCTACGGGACTCGAACCCCCCTTGAACACTGAAGCTTTCTTT. It encodes CASSQDPTGLEPPLNTEAFF.

The chain uses TRBV30 and TRBJ2-1, with TRBD2 matching 9 bases. The CDR3 is 14 amino acids. After removal of 2 bases from V and 8 bases from J, the junction contained 7 bases not matched to a gene. The germline V gene encodes CDR1 GTSNPN and CDR2 SVGIG (reference sequence). CDR3 DNA sequence: TGTGCCTGGAGTCGCGGGAGGGCCATGGATGAGCAGTTCTTC. It codes for CAWSRGRAMDEQFF.

A single count supports this clone. This rearrangement joins TRBV5-3 to TRBJ1-4, with a tentative D call TRBD1 (6 bases). TRBV5-3 is marked as an open reading frame, function uncertain. V dropped 3 bases and J dropped 4 bases, with 7 bases sitting between them. CDR3 size: 13 residues. In DNA form, the CDR3 reads TGTGCCAGAAGCTCCAGGGGTAATGAAAAACTGTTTTTT. This translates into CARSSRGNEKLFF.